This T cell receptor beta chain was observed in a study of identical twins. General observations from the study: Models predicted less out-of-frame TCR alpha sharing in monozygotic twins than was found. In cord blood, abundant beta clonotypes had fewer insertions; memory showed no trend.

TCRdb passed the 5' RACE reads through MiXCR, listing each CDR3 protein once. The table lists 470,000 or so distinct CDR3 sequences, less than 25% of them singletons. CDR1 is MNHNS and CDR2 is SASEGT in the germline V gene. This CDR3 is built from 16 residues. Trimming took 6 bases from V and 2 from J, leaving 20 bases between them. This clonotype was observed a few times. Its specificity is not known. The sample was also linked to a second study, of T cells expressing NK-cell markers. As that report states: For roughly 6 donors, the dominant NKG2C+ clonotypes made up about 1.0-8% of their CD8+ T cells. Similarly, these clonotypes led the CD3+CD56-NKG2C+ fraction as well in several donors.

This chain uses TRBV6-1 with TRBJ2-7; D not certain. This clonotype originated in a woman aged 18-29 years in good health. Sequencing was carried out using CD4+ T cells sorted from blood. In DNA, the CDR3 is TGTGCCAGCAGCCCACTTGTAGGAGCACGTACCTACGAGCAGTACTTC. Translated: CASSPLVGARTYEQYF.